These 10 T cell receptor beta chains share one sample of origin, sequenced in a study of blood T cell repertoires in COVID-19. This table comes from immunoSEQ multiplex PCR, and its TCRdb copy is limited to in-frame clones, with some not included. The sample has roughly 700,000 clones; around 89% are singletons. Input material: peripheral blood. All receptors derive from a woman between 18 and 30 years old with acute or convalescent COVID-19.

The rearrangement links TRBV21-1 to TRBJ1-1; the table's D call, TRBD1, has no DNA check behind it. TRBV21-1 constitutes a pseudogene. The CDR3 totals 18 residues. CDR3 region: CASSNQRQGAIKNTEAFF. CDR3 DNA: TGTGCCAGCAGTAATCAGCGACAGGGGGCTATCAAGAACACTGAAGCTTTCTTT.

The chain couples TRBV7-9 to TRBJ2-3; TRBD2 agrees at 10 bases. CDR1 and CDR2 (germline): SEHNR, FQNEAQ (reference sequence). CDR3 length: 17 residues. V gave up 5 bases and J gave up 4 bases; unmatched junction bases: 12. CDR3 residues: CASSDRPSGGEADTQYF. CDR3 DNA sequence: TGTGCCAGCAGCGACCGCCCGAGCGGGGGGGAAGCAGATACGCAGTATTTT.

V and J are TRBV27 and TRBJ1-5, with unresolved D. The germline V and J ends were trimmed by 1 base and 6 bases, with 10 bases remaining between them. The CDR3 covers 14 residues. Germline V gene sequence: CDR1 MNHEY, CDR2 SMNVEV (reference sequence). The CDR3 protein is CASSLWLGSQPQHF. The CDR3 DNA reads TGTGCCAGCAGTTTATGGTTAGGGAGTCAGCCCCAGCATTTT.

The chain is built from TRBV4-3 and TRBJ1-4; perhaps TRBD1 as D (5 bases). Trimming removed 0 bases at V and 6 bases at J, with 8 bases between. Germline V gene data show CDR1 as LGHNA and CDR2 as YSLEER. CDR3 length: 14 amino acids. The CDR3 coding sequence is TGCGCCAGCAGCCAAGACAGGGTTTATGAAAAACTGTTTTTT. Amino acid sequence: CASSQDRVYEKLFF.

V and J are TRBV28 and TRBJ1-6; the match to TRBD1 covers 9 bases. Germline CDR1 MDHEN, CDR2 SYDVKM. Trimming took 6 bases from V and 10 from J; bases not matched to a gene: 10. This CDR3 comprises 15 residues. This chain's CDR3 is CASRTGTGPFSPLHF. The CDR3 coding sequence is TGTGCCAGCAGGACCGGGACAGGGCCTTTCTCACCCCTCCACTTT.

The V and J genes are TRBV9 and TRBJ2-7, with a tentative D call TRBD2 (6 bases). V lost 1 base to trimming and J lost 2 bases, with 10 bases between them. The CDR3 has 14 residues. Germline CDR1 and CDR2: SGDLS and YYNGEE. The CDR3 spells CASSVTGEAYEQYF. Written as DNA, the CDR3 is TGTGCCAGCAGCGTAACCGGGGAGGCCTACGAGCAGTACTTC.

The V gene is TRBV5-1, the J gene TRBJ2-1; D possibly corresponds to TRBD2 (6 bases). The CDR3 is made up of 13 amino acids. Trimming left V 4 bases short and J 3 bases short, with 8 bases between. CDR1 and CDR2 (germline): SGHRS, YFSETQ. Here the CDR3 reads CASSLGLYNEQFF. CDR3 DNA: TGCGCCAGCAGCCTGGGACTCTACAATGAGCAGTTCTTC.

The rearrangement joins TRBV18 to TRBJ1-6; D unresolved. Trimming took off 3 bases at V and 7 bases at J, with 19 bases between the two ends. This CDR3 is built from 17 residues. Per germline, CDR1 KGHSH and CDR2 LQKENI. The CDR3 loop is CASSPGLGGLENSPLHF. CDR3 DNA sequence: TGTGCCAGCTCACCCGGACTCGGTGGCTTGGAGAATTCACCCCTCCACTTT.

The chain combines TRBV7-6 with TRBJ1-1, with a weak D call TRBD1 (5 bases). Trimming removed 1 base at V and 11 bases at J, with 17 bases between. CDR3 length: 14 amino acids. The germline CDR1 and CDR2 sequences are SGHVS and FNYEAQ. The CDR3 reads CASSLGEGNGDAFF. CDR3 bases: TGTGCCAGCAGCTTAGGGGAGGGTAACGGGGACGCTTTCTTT.

The chain combines TRBV6-5 with TRBJ2-5; D perhaps matches TRBD2 (5 bases). Germline CDR1 reads MNHEY; CDR2 reads SVGAGI. The CDR3 loop spans 14 amino acids. V gave up 8 bases and J gave up 5 bases, with 18 bases separating them. CDR3 sequence reads: CASGGLHRGETQYF. Written as DNA, the CDR3 is TGTGCCAGCGGCGGGTTACACAGAGGGGAGACCCAGTACTTC.